A selection of T cell receptor beta chains follows, all from one sample in a study of T-cell reconstitution after alpha-beta-depleted transplantation in children. Each CDR3 protein is one row after TCRdb ran MiXCR on the PCR reads. The data contain 550,000 to 800,000 distinct CDR3 sequences, about 12% of them singletons. Source: PBMCs, taken before TCRalphabeta/CD19-depleted stem cell transplant. Receptors originate from a girl between 2 and 10 years old with congenital amegakaryocytic thrombocytopenia, due to receive a stem cell transplant. Each CDR3 is given with its conserved first and last residue. A D gene is named only where the DNA matches it firmly. Expanded clones are given a class, and other clones once, few, many or no size at all.

J,D,V,size,DNA,CDR3
TRBJ2-7,TRBD1,TRBV6-5,many,TGTGCCAGCAGTTACTCGCGGACAGGGAGCGAGCAGTACTTC,CASSYSRTGSEQYF
TRBJ2-1,-,TRBV5-1,many,TGCGCCAGCAGCTTGGTTAGCAGCAATGAGCAGTTCTTC,CASSLVSSNEQFF
TRBJ2-2,-,TRBV27,many,TGTGCCAGCAGATTAAGCCCAGGGATCACCGGGGAGCTGTTTTTT,CASRLSPGITGELFF
TRBJ2-7,-,TRBV9,few,TGTGCCAGCAGCGGGTTTGCCGGGGCCGCCCCCTACGAGCAGTACTTC,CASSGFAGAAPYEQYF
TRBJ2-5,-,TRBV4-1,many,TGCGCCAGCAGCTCTAGTAGGACTGCCGCGCAAGAGACCCAGTACTTC,CASSSSRTAAQETQYF
TRBJ2-1,TRBD1,TRBV20-1,many,TGCAGTGCTAGAGATCCAGGGGGCGGCTACAATGAGCAGTTCTTC,CSARDPGGGYNEQFF
TRBJ1-2,-,TRBV20-1,-,TGCAGTGCTAGAGAGGCGGGGAGGGCGGATGGCTACACCTTC,CSAREAGRADGYTF
TRBJ1-5,-,TRBV12-3/TRBV12-4,many,TGTGCCAGCAGTTTAAACTCCCAGGGCAATCAGCCCCAGCATTTT,CASSLNSQGNQPQHF
TRBJ2-1,-,TRBV20-1,many,TGCAGTGCTAGAGTGTCGGGCAGAGACAATGAGCAGTTCTTC,CSARVSGRDNEQFF
TRBJ1-3,-,TRBV29-1,many,TGCAGCGTTGACAGGTCCTTGGCGGACACCATATATTTT,CSVDRSLADTIYF
TRBJ2-7,-,TRBV12-3/TRBV12-4,many,TGTGCCAGCATGAGTGCCAGCCACGAGCAGTACTTC,CASMSASHEQYF
TRBJ2-1,-,TRBV9,few,TGTGCCAGCAGCGTAGAACTGCTTTACAATGAGCAGTTCTTC,CASSVELLYNEQFF
TRBJ1-2,-,TRBV5-6,-,TGTGCCAGCAGCTTGATTGAGACAGTGATCTATGGCTACACCTTC,CASSLIETVIYGYTF
TRBJ1-3,-,TRBV28,many,TGTGCCAGCAGTTCTGGGGGGGGAGGAAACACCATATATTTT,CASSSGGGGNTIYF
TRBJ1-4,-,TRBV4-2,-,TGTGCCAGCAGCCCCCGCCTGTCTGATGAAAAACTGTTTTTT,CASSPRLSDEKLFF
TRBJ2-3,TRBD2,TRBV5-1,-,TGCGCCAGCAGCTTGGAGGTAGCGGGAGGGCCAGATACGCAGTATTTT,CASSLEVAGGPDTQYF
TRBJ2-5,TRBD1,TRBV5-1,few,TGCGCCAGCAACCTACCGACAGGGGGGTACCAAGAGACCCAGTACTTC,CASNLPTGGYQETQYF
TRBJ2-2,-,TRBV10-3,many,TGTGCCATCAGAACTGGGACGAACGGGGAGCTGTTTTTT,CAIRTGTNGELFF
TRBJ2-4,TRBD1,TRBV19,-,TGTGCCAGTAGTATTGGGACAGGATCCAAAAACATTCAGTACTTC,CASSIGTGSKNIQYF
TRBJ2-2,TRBD2,TRBV20-1,many,TGCAGTGCTAGAGATATCCGCGGGAGGCCCGGGGAGCTGTTTTTT,CSARDIRGRPGELFF
TRBJ2-5,-,TRBV19,-,TGTGCCAGTAGAGTGACTAGTAAGAAAGAGACCCAGTACTTC,CASRVTSKKETQYF
TRBJ2-3,TRBD1,TRBV5-1,-,TGCGCCAGCAGCCCGAGGACAGGGAGGATGGCGGATACGCAGTATTTT,CASSPRTGRMADTQYF
TRBJ2-7,-,TRBV4-1,many,TGCGCCAGCAGCCAAGAAGGGGGTCGTTGGGGGCAAATCTCCTACGAGCAGTACTTC,CASSQEGGRWGQISYEQYF
TRBJ2-1,-,TRBV29-1,-,TGCAGCGTTGTTCATCCCTACAATGAGCAGTTCTTC,CSVVHPYNEQFF
TRBJ2-5,-,TRBV12-3/TRBV12-4,few,TGTGCCAGCAGGACCCGCGACAGTCAAGAGACCCAGTACTTC,CASRTRDSQETQYF
TRBJ2-5,-,TRBV28,few,TGTGCCAGCAGTTCGGCGAACATGATAAAGACCCAGTACTTC,CASSSANMIKTQYF
TRBJ1-3,-,TRBV4-1,few,TGCGCCAGCAGCCAAGGGGGCCCACCCTCTGGAAACACCATATATTTT,CASSQGGPPSGNTIYF
TRBJ2-2,-,TRBV12-3/TRBV12-4,many,TGTGCCAGCAGTTTGGGGTGGGAGGACCGTACCGCCGGGGAGCTGTTTTTT,CASSLGWEDRTAGELFF
TRBJ1-2,-,TRBV7-2,-,TGTGCCAGCAGCTTTGGACAGTTAGGTGGCTACACCTTC,CASSFGQLGGYTF
TRBJ1-1,-,TRBV7-6,-,TGTGCCAGCAGCTTAAGTGAATCTCGGGGAGAAGCTTTCTTT,CASSLSESRGEAFF
TRBJ1-5,-,TRBV5-6,many,TGTGCCAGCAGCTTGTGGGGCAATCAGCCCCAGCATTTT,CASSLWGNQPQHF
TRBJ2-2,-,TRBV5-1,few,TGCGCCAGCAGCCCCGCCGGGGTAGCGGATATCCCACTGAACACCGGGGAGCTGTTTTTT,CASSPAGVADIPLNTGELFF
TRBJ2-1,-,TRBV10-3,many,TGTGCCATCAGCCAGAACCCGGACACTCGCTCCTACAATGAGCAGTTCTTC,CAISQNPDTRSYNEQFF
TRBJ2-3,-,TRBV7-2,-,TGTGCCAGCAGCCAAGTGGCTAGCGAAACAGATACGCAGTATTTT,CASSQVASETDTQYF
TRBJ1-2,TRBD1,TRBV12-3/TRBV12-4,many,TGTGCCAGCAGGGAGGGGACAGATAACTATGGCTACACCTTC,CASREGTDNYGYTF
TRBJ2-1,-,TRBV20-1,few,TGCAGTGCCGGGGACTTCTACAATGAGCAGTTCTTC,CSAGDFYNEQFF
TRBJ1-1,-,TRBV29-1,-,TGCAGCGTGGGGGAGGGCAACGCGGAGGCTTTCTTT,CSVGEGNAEAFF
TRBJ1-1,TRBD1,TRBV3-1,few,TGTGCCAGCAGCCACCTGTCACGGGACAGGGCCACTGAAGCTTTCTTT,CASSHLSRDRATEAFF
TRBJ2-2,TRBD2,TRBV6-1,few,TGTGCCAGCAGGCTGGGGTTGAGCGGGAGGGAAGACACCGGGGAGCTGTTTTTT,CASRLGLSGREDTGELFF
TRBJ1-4,-,TRBV15,-,TGTGCCACCAGCAGAGGGACGCCCCATGAAAAACTGTTTTTT,CATSRGTPHEKLFF
TRBJ2-6,TRBD1,TRBV9,many,TGTGCCAGCAGCGTAGCTACCGGGACAGCTTCCTCTGGGGCCAACGTCCTGACTTTC,CASSVATGTASSGANVLTF
TRBJ2-1,TRBD2,TRBV4-1,few,TGCGCCAGCAGCCAAGCAGCGGGAGAGCCCAATGAGCAGTTCTTC,CASSQAAGEPNEQFF
TRBJ2-5,TRBD1,TRBV20-1,-,TGCAGTGCTAGAATCCCTGGGGCCCATAGACAGGGAGAGACCCAGTACTTC,CSARIPGAHRQGETQYF
TRBJ1-1,-,TRBV5-1,many,TGCGCCAGCAGAGAAGCCGGGACCAACACTGAAGCTTTCTTT,CASREAGTNTEAFF
TRBJ2-2,TRBD1,TRBV4-2,-,TGTGCCAGCAGCCAAGGAGCGACAGGGATAGTTCACACCGGGGAGCTGTTTTTT,CASSQGATGIVHTGELFF
TRBJ2-3,-,TRBV29-1,many,TGCAGCGTTAGGACAGTTGACACAGATACGCAGTATTTT,CSVRTVDTDTQYF
TRBJ2-7,-,TRBV4-1,few,TGCGCCAGCAGCCGCGTATATAGCTCGTACGAGCAGTACTTC,CASSRVYSSYEQYF
TRBJ2-7,TRBD2,TRBV29-1,many,TGCAGCGTTGAGAAACTAGCGGGGGGTTACGAGCAGTACTTC,CSVEKLAGGYEQYF
TRBJ2-2,-,TRBV10-3,many,TGTGCCATCAGCCAGCATCCCGGCACCGGGGAGCTGTTTTTT,CAISQHPGTGELFF
TRBJ2-6,-,TRBV27,-,TGTGCCAGCAGTTTATGGGCAGTGGCCCCCTCTGGGGCCAACGTCCTGACTTTC,CASSLWAVAPSGANVLTF